What follows are 32 T cell receptor beta chains derived from one specimen sequenced in a study of T-cell memory formation after mild COVID-19. Via MiXCR, TCRdb re-called the 5' RACE reads, giving one row per CDR3 protein. Of about 440,000 distinct CDR3 sequences listed, over 15% are singletons. Source material: PBMCs or a T cell subset sorted from them (not recorded which). All receptors come from an adult woman who had mild COVID-19 (a few samples of this study predate the infection). Cell type and time point are not known.

This clonotype turned up a few times. The chain joins TRBV29-1 to TRBJ2-7; D may be TRBD1 (6 bases). Germline CDR1 is SQVTM and CDR2 is ANQGSEA. The CDR3 contains 14 residues. Between the trimmed V and J ends, which lost 2 bases and 2 bases, there was a span of 13 bases. In DNA form, the CDR3 reads TGCAGCGTTGAATCCCACAGGGACCCCTACGAGCAGTACTTC. Translating gives CSVESHRDPYEQYF.

This clonotype has just one count. At one of its ends the junction is not consistent with the germline gene, which may arise from a read error. J is TRBJ2-7 and V is TRBV7-9; no firm D call. The CDR3 runs 15 residues. Germline V gene sequence: CDR1 SEHNR, CDR2 FQNEAQ (reference sequence). CDR3 region: CACSPDGSLSYEQYF. Here the CDR3 DNA reads TGTGCCTGCAGCCCGGACGGGTCCCTCTCCTACGAGCAGTACTTC.

The rearrangement uses TRBV25-1 and TRBJ2-2, with D possibly being TRBD1 (5 bases). From germline, CDR1 is MGHDK and CDR2 SYGVNS. The length of the CDR3 is 13 residues. V lost 5 bases and J 6 bases, leaving 10 bases between the germline ends. This chain's CDR3 is CASSSRDAGELFF. CDR3 nucleotides: TGTGCCAGCAGTTCCAGGGATGCCGGGGAGCTGTTTTTT.

The chain recombines TRBV20-1 with TRBJ2-3; tentatively, D is TRBD2 (5 bases). Trimming stripped 0 bases from V and 0 bases from J, with 10 bases between. CDR3 length: 15 amino acids. CDR1 and CDR2 (germline): DFQATT, SNEGSKA (reference sequence). CDR3 coding DNA: TGCAGTGCTAGAGACCCTTGGACTAGCACAGATACGCAGTATTTT. Its protein product is CSARDPWTSTDTQYF.

V gene TRBV25-1 combines with J gene TRBJ1-2; 9 bases fit TRBD1. CDR1 is MGHDK, CDR2 SYGVNS, per germline. This CDR3 contains 16 residues. Germline trimming cut 3 bases from V and 5 bases from J; bases unmatched to any gene: 10. For the CDR3, the DNA is TGTGCCAGCAGTGATTTTACCGGACAGGGGTCGTATGGCTACACCTTC. Translation gives CASSDFTGQGSYGYTF.

J is TRBJ1-6 and V is TRBV7-9; D is uncertain. The V end was cut by 10 bases, the J end by 0 bases, with 13 bases between. Germline-derived CDR1 and CDR2 are SEHNR and FQNEAQ (reference sequence). CDR3 length equals 15 residues. CDR3 residues: CATSRESSYNSPLHF. CDR3 in DNA: TGTGCCACTTCAAGGGAGAGCTCCTATAATTCACCCCTCCACTTT. Full variable domain (missing parts from reference TRBV7-9 and TRBJ1-6): DTGVSQNPRHKITKRGQNVTFRCDPISEHNRLYWYRQTLGQGPEFLTYFQNEAQLEKSRLLSDRFSAERPKGSFSTLEIQRTEQGDSAMYLCATSRESSYNSPLHFGNGTRLTVT.

This clonotype was counted a few times. The chain recombines TRBV5-1 with TRBJ1-1; a possible D gene is TRBD1 (6 bases). Trimming removed 5 bases from V and 1 base from J, with 15 bases in between. The germline CDR1 and CDR2 sequences are SGHRS and YFSETQ. This CDR3 has 15 residues. CDR3 nucleotides: TGCGCCAGCAGATCCTTGGGACACCCGAACACTGAAGCTTTCTTT. Translated: CASRSLGHPNTEAFF.

Only a few counts were recorded for this clonotype. J is TRBJ2-5 and V is TRBV12-3 or TRBV12-4; D is undetermined. There are 13 residues in the CDR3. Trimming left V 7 bases short and J 3 bases short, with 12 bases between. CDR3 in amino acids: CASTITVKETQYF. CDR3 bases: TGTGCCAGCACCATTACGGTAAAAGAGACCCAGTACTTC.

This chain uses TRBV7-6 with TRBJ1-1; D is unclear. CDR1 and CDR2 from the germline V gene are SGHVS and FNYEAQ. CDR3 length: 15 residues. With 5 bases removed from V and 4 bases from J, the gap between germline ends came to 17 bases. CDR3 coding DNA: TGTGCCAGCAGCCTAAGGTATGGGAGGAGCACTGAAGCTTTCTTT. Protein: CASSLRYGRSTEAFF. The variable domain in full, completed from reference TRBV7-6 and TRBJ1-1, reads GAGVSQSPRYKVTKRGQDVALRCDPISGHVSLYWYRQALGQGPEFLTYFNYEAQQDKSGLPNDRFSAERPEGSISTLTIQRTEQRDSAMYRCASSLRYGRSTEAFFGQGTRLTVV.

V is TRBV2 and J is TRBJ2-7, with D perhaps TRBD1 or TRBD2 (6 bases each). The CDR3 runs 15 residues. Germline CDR1 SNHLY, CDR2 FYNNEI. V was cut by 7 bases and J by 0 bases, with 16 bases left in between. This CDR3 is CASNPGGSRSYEQYF. For the CDR3, the DNA is TGTGCCAGCAACCCCGGGGGCAGTCGCTCCTACGAGCAGTACTTC. The complete variable domain, with remaining parts taken from reference TRBV2 and TRBJ2-7, reads EPEVTQTPSHQVTQMGQEVILRCVPISNHLYFYWYRQILGQKVEFLVSFYNNEISEKSEIFDDQFSVERPDGSNFTLKIRSTKLEDSAMYFCASNPGGSRSYEQYFGPGTRLTVT.

The rearrangement uses TRBV2 and TRBJ2-5; 8 bases fit TRBD2. CDR1 is SNHLY and CDR2 is FYNNEI in the germline V gene. This CDR3 has 16 amino acids. V lost 5 bases and J lost 4; bases outside the gene matches: 12. For the CDR3, the DNA is TGTGCCAGCAGTCATCGGGCAGCGGGAGCCCGAGAGACCCAGTACTTC. Translated, it gives CASSHRAAGARETQYF.

A few counts support this clonotype. The genes are TRBV30 and TRBJ2-1, with TRBD2 matching over 9 bases. This CDR3 contains 13 residues. J gave up 3 bases and V 8 bases, and 5 bases lay outside the gene matches. Looked up from germline, CDR1 is GTSNPN and CDR2 is SVGIG (reference sequence). For the CDR3, the DNA is TGTGCCCGAACTAGCGGGTACTACAATGAGCAGTTCTTC. Protein: CARTSGYYNEQFF. The whole variable domain, remainder taken from reference TRBV30 and TRBJ2-1, is SQTIHQWPATLVQPVGSPLSLECTVEGTSNPNLYWYRQAAGRGLQLLFYSVGIGQISSEVPQNLSASRPQDRQFILSSKKLLLSDSGFYLCARTSGYYNEQFFGPGTRLTVL.

V and J are TRBV9 and TRBJ2-3; a possible D gene is TRBD1 (5 bases). V shed 1 base and J shed 2 bases, with 11 bases lying between them. Germline V gives CDR1 SGDLS, CDR2 YYNGEE. This CDR3 has 15 residues. CDR3 in amino acids: CASSVQGFDTDTQYF. The CDR3 coding sequence is TGTGCCAGCAGCGTACAGGGTTTCGACACAGATACGCAGTATTTT.

In its sample, this clonotype ranks as medium-sized. The rearrangement links TRBV29-1 to TRBJ2-1, with D unresolved. Germline values: CDR1 SQVTM, CDR2 ANQGSEA. V was clipped by 2 bases and J by 5 bases, with 4 bases between them. The CDR3 consists of 11 residues. Here the CDR3 reads CSVERNNEQFF. In DNA form, the CDR3 reads TGCAGCGTTGAACGAAACAATGAGCAGTTCTTC.

The rearrangement joins TRBV24-1 to TRBJ1-4; 8 nucleotides line up with TRBD1. The J segment lost 7 bases and the V segment lost 4 bases, leaving 7 bases of the junction unmatched. The CDR3 consists of 15 residues. Germline CDR1 KGHDR, CDR2 SFDVKD. CDR3 sequence: CATSDGQGWREKLFF. The CDR3 DNA is TGTGCCACCAGTGACGGACAGGGCTGGCGTGAAAAACTGTTTTTT.

This rearrangement joins TRBV4-3 to TRBJ2-3; 9 bases map to TRBD2. The V and J ends lost 0 bases and 2 bases, in that order; junction bases with no gene match: 6. From germline, CDR1 is LGHNA and CDR2 YSLEER. This CDR3 has 17 residues. CDR3 sequence (DNA): TGCGCCAGCAGCCAAGATAGGCTAGCGGGGATCACAGATACGCAGTATTTT. Protein product: CASSQDRLAGITDTQYF.

This chain connects TRBV6-5 to TRBJ1-2; D gene ambiguous. CDR3 length: 12 amino acids. V lost 8 bases to trimming and J lost 5 bases, with 12 bases between them. Germline CDR1 and CDR2: MNHEY and SVGAGI. This CDR3 is CASRKGGYGYTF. The CDR3 DNA reads as TGTGCCAGCCGAAAAGGCGGGTATGGCTACACCTTC.

V and J are TRBV6-5 and TRBJ1-2; D might be TRBD1 (5 bases). V was clipped by 2 bases and J by 6 bases, with 10 bases between them. Germline V lookup: CDR1 MNHEY, CDR2 SVGAGI. CDR3 length: 13 residues. CDR3 sequence (DNA): TGTGCCAGCAGTTACGAAGGGGTAAATGGCTACACCTTC. Protein product: CASSYEGVNGYTF.

Many counts were recorded for this clonotype. This chain connects TRBV29-1 to TRBJ2-1, with unresolved D. The CDR3 contains 15 residues. Trimming pared 0 bases from V and 8 bases from J, leaving 17 bases between. CDR1 and CDR2 from the germline V gene are SQVTM and ANQGSEA. In nucleotides, the CDR3 is TGCAGCGTTGAAGATCGGGCGACCTCTGGTGATGAGCAGTTCTTC. This codes for CSVEDRATSGDEQFF.

A few counts support this clonotype. The gene calls are TRBV7-9 and TRBJ2-1; D uncertain. The V end lost 4 bases, the J end lost 8 bases, and 9 bases lay between the germline ends. Per germline, CDR1 SEHNR and CDR2 FQNEAQ (reference sequence). The CDR3 spans 12 residues. CDR3 in amino acids: CASSSGWDEQFF. The CDR3 DNA is TGTGCCAGCAGCTCGGGTTGGGATGAGCAGTTCTTC.

The rearrangement joins TRBV2 to TRBJ2-6; D call uncertain. This CDR3 has 15 residues. CDR1 is SNHLY and CDR2 is FYNNEI in the germline V gene. V shed 7 bases and J shed 0 bases, with 10 bases lying between them. Here the CDR3 DNA reads TGTGCCAGCACCCTCTCTAACTCTGGGGCCAACGTCCTGACTTTC. Translating it yields CASTLSNSGANVLTF. Together with reference TRBV2 and TRBJ2-6, the CDR3 gives the full variable domain: EPEVTQTPSHQVTQMGQEVILRCVPISNHLYFYWYRQILGQKVEFLVSFYNNEISEKSEIFDDQFSVERPDGSNFTLKIRSTKLEDSAMYFCASTLSNSGANVLTFGAGSRLTVL.

The V call is TRBV12-3 or TRBV12-4, the J call TRBJ2-1, with 9 bases aligning to TRBD2. The CDR3 sequence is 15 residues long. Trimming removed 7 bases from V and 10 bases from J; junction bases left unmatched: 14. CDR3 sequence reads: CASNSREGRSWEQFF. Here the CDR3 DNA reads TGTGCCAGCAACTCGCGGGAGGGCCGGTCGTGGGAGCAGTTCTTC.

This clonotype was recorded a few times. J is TRBJ2-7 and V is TRBV20-1, with D possibly called TRBD1 or TRBD2 (5 bases each). Germline CDR1 and CDR2: DFQATT and SNEGSKA (reference sequence). Trimming took off 0 bases at V and 6 bases at J, with 12 bases between the two ends. CDR3 length: 13 amino acids. CDR3 loop: CSARERLRGEQYF. For the CDR3, the DNA is TGCAGTGCTAGAGAGAGACTGAGGGGCGAGCAGTACTTC.

The chain uses TRBV18 and TRBJ2-7, with TRBD2 matching over 11 bases. Trimming cost V 2 bases and J 6 bases; bases outside gene matches: 9. The CDR3 runs 16 residues. Germline lookup yields CDR1 KGHSH and CDR2 LQKENI. In DNA form, the CDR3 reads TGTGCCAGCTCACCAGCGGAACTAGCGGGGGCCGGCGAGCAGTACTTC. It encodes CASSPAELAGAGEQYF.

This chain uses TRBV3-1 with TRBJ2-5; no clear D gene. V shed 1 base and J shed 5 bases, with 5 bases lying between them. The germline gives CDR1 LGHDT, CDR2 YNNKEL (reference sequence). This CDR3 region has 12 residues. CDR3 region: CASSQVAETQYF. The CDR3 nucleotides read TGTGCCAGCAGCCAAGTGGCGGAGACCCAGTACTTC.

This clonotype showed up just a few times. The CDR3 bases are TGCAGCGTAACCACGACAGGGCCAAACACTGAAGCTTTCTTT. This gives the protein CSVTTTGPNTEAFF. The chain is built from TRBV29-1 and TRBJ1-1, with 7 bases matching TRBD1. Germline loops: CDR1 SQVTM, CDR2 ANQGSEA. This CDR3 has 14 amino acids. With 6 bases clipped from V and 2 bases from J, the junction kept 9 bases outside the gene matches.

This chain connects TRBV12-3 or TRBV12-4 to TRBJ1-5, with a possible D match to TRBD1 (5 bases). Deletions cut 5 bases from V and 6 bases from J, with 14 bases between. This CDR3 contains 14 residues. CDR3 nucleotide sequence: TGTGCCAGCAGTCTACAGGACGTAGGTCAGCCCCAGCATTTT. Protein sequence: CASSLQDVGQPQHF.

V usage is TRBV6-5 and J usage is TRBJ2-7; 9 nucleotides match TRBD1. Germline V gene sequence: CDR1 MNHEY, CDR2 SVGAGI. Losses at the gene ends were 5 bases for V and 5 bases for J; bases not matched to a gene: 19. This CDR3 has 18 residues. CDR3 in amino acids: CASSAHLGGQGAFNEQYF. Here the CDR3 DNA reads TGTGCCAGCAGTGCGCACTTGGGGGGACAGGGAGCGTTCAACGAGCAGTACTTC.

V is TRBV6-2 or TRBV6-3 and J is TRBJ2-4; a possible D gene is TRBD1 (6 bases). The CDR3 totals 13 residues. The V end was cut by 6 bases, the J end by 9 bases, with 15 bases between. Looked up from germline, CDR1 is MNHEY and CDR2 is SVGEGT. The CDR3 is CASSSPDSVIQYF. The CDR3 DNA is TGTGCCAGCAGCTCCCCGGACAGTGTCATTCAGTACTTC.

This chain connects TRBV28 to TRBJ2-7; 11 nucleotides agree with TRBD1. The CDR3 is 16 amino acids. CDR1 is MDHEN and CDR2 is SYDVKM in the germline V gene. The V and J ends lost 8 bases and 7 bases, in that order; junction bases with no gene match: 16. This CDR3 reads CASGLGQGGMRMEQYF. DNA for the CDR3: TGTGCCAGCGGACTGGGACAGGGGGGGATGCGTATGGAGCAGTACTTC.

This clonotype has a handful of counts. The chain couples TRBV6-5 to TRBJ2-1, with D tentatively TRBD2 (7 bases). Trimming removed 0 bases from V and 8 bases from J, with 8 bases in between. Germline CDR1 MNHEY, CDR2 SVGAGI. This CDR3 spans 13 amino acids. The CDR3 DNA reads TGTGCCAGCAGTTACTCCGGGGGGCATGAGCAGTTCTTC. It translates to CASSYSGGHEQFF.

The chain combines TRBV7-8 with TRBJ1-5; tentatively, D is TRBD1 (6 bases). Trimming took 2 bases from V and 4 from J, leaving 15 bases between them. This CDR3 spans 16 amino acids. The V gene's germline CDR1 is SGHVS and CDR2 FQNEAQ. The CDR3 region has the DNA TGTGCCAGCAGCTTATCGGGGGGGACATTGAATCAGCCCCAGCATTTT. Encoded protein: CASSLSGGTLNQPQHF. Drawing the rest from reference TRBV7-8 and TRBJ1-5, the complete variable domain is GAGVSQSPRYKVAKRGQDVALRCDPISGHVSLFWYQQALGQGPEFLTYFQNEAQLDKSGLPSDRFFAERPEGSVSTLKIQRTQQEDSAVYLCASSLSGGTLNQPQHFGDGTRLSIL.